This record covers a single T cell receptor beta chain. The data were obtained in a study of CD8 T cells in Susac syndrome. V gave up 10 bases and J gave up 0 bases, with 16 bases separating them. The CDR3 is made up of 15 amino acids. The authors reverse transcribed about 0.5 to 1 ug RNA with random hexamers. Coverage of TCR beta CDR3 amplification by immunoSEQ multiplex PCR extended to 54 Vbeta and 13 Jbeta. Using its own MiXCR run on the immunoSEQ multiplex PCR reads, TCRdb lists one record per CDR3 protein. The repertoire holds approximately 130,000 distinct CDR3 sequences, with approximately 89% as singletons.

Sequences were obtained from CD8+ T cells from PBMCs. The chain carries TRBV12-3 or TRBV12-4 and TRBJ1-3, with D uncertain. The source of this sequence is a human donor with multiple sclerosis. The CDR3 loop reads CATQNRALSGNTIYF. For the CDR3, the DNA is TGTGCCACCCAAAACCGGGCCCTCTCTGGAAACACCATATATTTT.